This TCR beta chain was recovered during a study of T cells in Graves' hyperthyroidism and ophthalmopathy. Remarks on this clonotype: Its antigen remains unidentified.

Amplification of TCR beta CDR3 regions used RNA as the template. The TCR CDR3 first-round RT-PCR relied on the HTBI primer set. MiXCR, applied by TCRdb to the multiplex PCR reads, yields one record per CDR3 protein. The sample carries roughly 700,000 distinct CDR3 sequences, approximately 15% recorded once. The CDR3 sequence is 13 residues long. Germline CDR1 and CDR2: SQVTM and ANQGSEA. Trimming stripped 4 bases from V and 0 bases from J, with 9 bases between. Study findings and constraints: Expanded thyroid clonotypes (above 0.001) were mostly also found in blood.

Sequencing was carried out using blood. The TCR originated in a man aged 50 to 60 with Graves' hyperthyroidism. The rearrangement links TRBV29-1 to TRBJ2-5; maybe TRBD1 (5 bases). This CDR3 is CSVADSYQETQYF. For the CDR3, the DNA is TGCAGCGTTGCAGACAGCTACCAAGAGACCCAGTACTTC. Supplemented by reference TRBV29-1 and TRBJ2-5, the full variable domain reads SAVISQKPSRDICQRGTSLTIQCQVDSQVTMMFWYRQQPGQSLTLIATANQGSEATYESGFVIDKFPISRPNLTFSTLTVSNMSPEDSSIYLCSVADSYQETQYFGPGTRLLVL.